This entry features one TCR beta chain sequence. TCRdb keeps only in-frame clones here, not all; method: immunoSEQ multiplex PCR. Here the sample spans 75,000 to 95,000 clones, over 75% being singletons. This record comes from a study of T cell responses to AZD1222 COVID-19 vaccine. V shed 5 bases and J 0 bases; nucleotides not matched to a gene: 9. Germline CDR1 and CDR2: SEHNR and FQNEAQ (reference sequence). The CDR3 consists of 17 residues. The rearrangement joins TRBV7-9 to TRBJ1-5; TRBD1 matches at 8 bases. The receptor was derived from an adult in good health. The starting material was peripheral blood, obtained on day 0 of AZD1222 vaccination. The CDR3 spells CASSDDRGRPSNQPQHF. CDR3 sequence (DNA): TGTGCCAGCAGCGACGACAGGGGTAGGCCTAGCAATCAGCCCCAGCATTTT.